This T cell receptor (beta chain) was recorded in a study of T cells in Graves' hyperthyroidism and ophthalmopathy. Deletions cut 5 bases from V and 5 bases from J, with 15 bases between. The V gene's germline CDR1 is DFQATT and CDR2 SNEGSKA (reference sequence). The CDR3 loop spans 13 amino acids. There are many counts of this clonotype. Clinical symptoms, serum thyroxine and TRAb, thyroid ultrasound and orbital computed tomography together formed the diagnostic basis. What was amplified from RNA transcripts were TCR beta CDR3 regions. The TCR CDR3 first-round RT-PCR relied on the HTBI primer set. TCRdb re-analysed the multiplex PCR reads in MiXCR, keeping a single row per CDR3 protein. The sample carries 400,000 to 500,000 distinct CDR3 sequences, about 15% recorded once.

The sequenced sample consisted of blood. The TCR sequence derives from a young man with Graves' ophthalmopathy. The rearrangement joins TRBV20-1 to TRBJ1-1, with D unclear. The CDR3 protein is CSAGVMTRTEAFF. The DNA of the CDR3 is TGCAGTGCTGGAGTAATGACGAGGACTGAAGCTTTCTTT.